This is a list of T cell receptor beta chains from one sample in a study of tumor and adjacent non-tumor tissue in lung cancer. TCRdb re-analysed the multiplex PCR reads in MiXCR, keeping a single row per CDR3 protein. Counted here are fewer than 120,000 distinct CDR3 sequences, over 75% occurring once; the ten biggest clones make up about 22%. Sequenced sample: lung tumor tissue. The receptors derive from a man aged 65 to 85 with non-small cell lung cancer. Each CDR3 is given with its conserved first and last residue. A D gene is named only where the DNA matches it firmly. Rows may omit the clone size; those that give it use once, few, many or a size class.

clone size: once
D gene: .
V gene: TRBV6-2/TRBV6-3
J gene: TRBJ2-5
CDR3 DNA: TGTGCCGGCAGCATGGGGCGAGAGACCCAGTACTTC
CDR3 protein: CAGSMGRETQYF

clone size: .
D gene: TRBD1
V gene: TRBV11-3
J gene: TRBJ2-1
CDR3 DNA: TGTGCCCGCAGCTTAGATCCCACAGGGGGCAGGGGTGAGCTGTTCTTC
CDR3 protein: CARSLDPTGGRGELFF

clone size: .
D gene: .
V gene: TRBV4-3
J gene: TRBJ2-6
CDR3 DNA: TGCGCCAGGGGCCAGAGGACGGGAACTGGGGCCAACGTCCTGACTTTC
CDR3 protein: CARGQRTGTGANVLTF

clone size: .
D gene: .
V gene: TRBV6-1
J gene: TRBJ2-7
CDR3 DNA: TGTGCCAGCTTATCACAGATGACGACCTGCGAGCACTACTTC
CDR3 protein: CASLSQMTTCEHYF

clone size: .
D gene: .
V gene: TRBV6-5
J gene: TRBJ2-5
CDR3 DNA: TGTGCCAGTAGATGTACTAGATCCGAGACCCAGTACTTC
CDR3 protein: CASRCTRSETQYF

clone size: .
D gene: .
V gene: TRBV5-6
J gene: TRBJ1-2
CDR3 DNA: TGTGCCAGCGGCCCTACGGAGGGGAGGTTCACGTTC
CDR3 protein: CASGPTEGRFTF

clone size: .
D gene: .
V gene: TRBV4-1
J gene: TRBJ1-1
CDR3 DNA: TGCTCCAGTAGCCAAGTTACAGGGTTGAACACTGAAGCTGTCTTT
CDR3 protein: CSSSQVTGLNTEAVF

clone size: .
D gene: TRBD1
V gene: TRBV28
J gene: TRBJ1-3
CDR3 DNA: TGCGCCAGCAATTCCACGACAGGGTCGAGATCTGGAAACACCATATATTTT
CDR3 protein: CASNSTTGSRSGNTIYF

clone size: .
D gene: .
V gene: TRBV6-5
J gene: TRBJ1-1
CDR3 DNA: TGTGTCAGCAGTTTCTCGTTTTTGGCGAACACTGAAGCTTTCTTT
CDR3 protein: CVSSFSFLANTEAFF

clone size: .
D gene: .
V gene: TRBV7-9
J gene: TRBJ1-2
CDR3 DNA: TGTTCCAGCAGCCAAGTCCGTGTTGCCTACACCTTC
CDR3 protein: CSSSQVRVAYTF

clone size: .
D gene: .
V gene: TRBV4-3
J gene: TRBJ2-5
CDR3 DNA: TGCACCAACAGCCAAGCCGGAGGGGTGGGACAAGTGACCCAGTACTTC
CDR3 protein: CTNSQAGGVGQVTQYF